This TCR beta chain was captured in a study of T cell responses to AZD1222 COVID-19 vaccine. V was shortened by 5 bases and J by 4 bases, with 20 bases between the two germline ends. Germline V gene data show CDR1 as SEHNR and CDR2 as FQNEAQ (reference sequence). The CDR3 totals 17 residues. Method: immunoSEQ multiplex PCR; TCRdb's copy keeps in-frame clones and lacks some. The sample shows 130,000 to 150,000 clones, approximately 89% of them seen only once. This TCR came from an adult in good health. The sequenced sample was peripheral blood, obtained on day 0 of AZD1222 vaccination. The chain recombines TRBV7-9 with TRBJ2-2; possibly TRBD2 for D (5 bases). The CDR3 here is CASSKEGPGPVTGELFF. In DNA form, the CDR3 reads TGTGCCAGCAGCAAAGAGGGCCCCGGGCCGGTCACCGGGGAGCTGTTTTTT. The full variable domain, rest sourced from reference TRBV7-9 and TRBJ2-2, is DTGVSQNPRHKITKRGQNVTFRCDPISEHNRLYWYRQTLGQGPEFLTYFQNEAQLEKSRLLSDRFSAERPKGSFSTLEIQRTEQGDSAMYLCASSKEGPGPVTGELFFGEGSRLTVL.